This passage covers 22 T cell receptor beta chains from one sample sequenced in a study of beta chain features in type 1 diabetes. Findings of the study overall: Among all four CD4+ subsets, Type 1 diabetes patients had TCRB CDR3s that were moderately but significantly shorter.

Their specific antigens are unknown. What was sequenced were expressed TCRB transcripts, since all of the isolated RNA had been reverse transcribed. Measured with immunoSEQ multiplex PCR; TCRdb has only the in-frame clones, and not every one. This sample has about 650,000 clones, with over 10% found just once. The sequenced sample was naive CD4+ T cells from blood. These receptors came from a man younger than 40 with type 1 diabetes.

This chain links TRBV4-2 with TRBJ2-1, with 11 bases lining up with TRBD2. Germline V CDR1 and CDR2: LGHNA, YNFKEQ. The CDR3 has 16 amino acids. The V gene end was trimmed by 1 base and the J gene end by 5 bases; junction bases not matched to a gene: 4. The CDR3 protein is CASSQAFSGGDNEQFF. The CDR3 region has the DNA TGTGCCAGCAGCCAAGCGTTTAGCGGGGGGGACAATGAGCAGTTCTTC.

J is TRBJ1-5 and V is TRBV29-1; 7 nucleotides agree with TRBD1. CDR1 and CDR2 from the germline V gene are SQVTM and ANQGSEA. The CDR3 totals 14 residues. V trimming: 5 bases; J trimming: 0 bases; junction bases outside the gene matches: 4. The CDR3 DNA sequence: TGCAGCGTTCTGACAGGGTTTAGCAATCAGCCCCAGCATTTT. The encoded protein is CSVLTGFSNQPQHF.

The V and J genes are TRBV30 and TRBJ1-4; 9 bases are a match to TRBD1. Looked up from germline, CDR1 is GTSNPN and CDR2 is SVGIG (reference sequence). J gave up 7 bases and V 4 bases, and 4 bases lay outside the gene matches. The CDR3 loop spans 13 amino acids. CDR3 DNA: TGTGCCTGGAATCTGGGACAGGGTGAAAAACTGTTTTTT. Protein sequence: CAWNLGQGEKLFF.

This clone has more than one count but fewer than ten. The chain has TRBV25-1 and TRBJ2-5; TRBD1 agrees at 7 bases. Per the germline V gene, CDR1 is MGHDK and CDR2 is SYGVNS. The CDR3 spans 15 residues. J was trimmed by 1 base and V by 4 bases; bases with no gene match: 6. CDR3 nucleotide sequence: TGTGCCAGCAGTGGATTTACAGGGGTCCAAGAGACCCAGTACTTC. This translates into CASSGFTGVQETQYF.

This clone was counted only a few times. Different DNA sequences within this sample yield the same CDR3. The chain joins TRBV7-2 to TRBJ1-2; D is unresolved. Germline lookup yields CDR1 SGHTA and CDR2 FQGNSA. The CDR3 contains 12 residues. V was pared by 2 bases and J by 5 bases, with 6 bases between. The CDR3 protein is CASSLQGYGYTF. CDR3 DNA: TGTGCCAGCAGCTTACAAGGGTATGGCTACACCTTC. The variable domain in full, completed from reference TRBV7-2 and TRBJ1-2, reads GAGVSQSPSNKVTEKGKDVELRCDPISGHTALYWYRQSLGQGLEFLIYFQGNSAPDKSGLPSDRFSAERTGGSVSTLTIQRTQQEDSAVYLCASSLQGYGYTFGSGTRLTVV.

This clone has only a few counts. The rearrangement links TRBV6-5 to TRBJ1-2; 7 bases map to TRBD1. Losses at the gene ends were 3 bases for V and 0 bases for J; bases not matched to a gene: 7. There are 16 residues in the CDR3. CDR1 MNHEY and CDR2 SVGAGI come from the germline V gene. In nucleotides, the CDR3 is TGTGCCAGCAGTTATTTGGACAGGCTAGCTAACTATGGCTACACCTTC. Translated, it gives CASSYLDRLANYGYTF.

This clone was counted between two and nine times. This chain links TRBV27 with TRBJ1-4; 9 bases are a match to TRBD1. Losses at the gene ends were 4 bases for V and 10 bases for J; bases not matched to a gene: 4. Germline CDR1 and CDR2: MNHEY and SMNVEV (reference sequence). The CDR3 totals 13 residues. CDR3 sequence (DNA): TGTGCCAGCAGTTCGACAGGGGGTGGAAAACTGTTTTTT. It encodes CASSSTGGGKLFF.

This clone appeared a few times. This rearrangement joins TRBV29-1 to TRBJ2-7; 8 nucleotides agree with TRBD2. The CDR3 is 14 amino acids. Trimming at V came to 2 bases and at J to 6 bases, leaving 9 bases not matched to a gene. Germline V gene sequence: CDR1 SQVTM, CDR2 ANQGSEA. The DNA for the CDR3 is TGCAGCGTTGAACGAATTAGCGGGGCCGGCGAGCAGTACTTC. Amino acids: CSVERISGAGEQYF.

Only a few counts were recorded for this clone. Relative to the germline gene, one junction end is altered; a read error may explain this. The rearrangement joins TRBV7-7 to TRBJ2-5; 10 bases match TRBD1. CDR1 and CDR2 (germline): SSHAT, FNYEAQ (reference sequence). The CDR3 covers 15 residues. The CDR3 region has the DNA TGTGCTAGCAGCTCCGGACAGGGGGGATTTGAGACCCAGTACTTC. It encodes CASSSGQGGFETQYF.

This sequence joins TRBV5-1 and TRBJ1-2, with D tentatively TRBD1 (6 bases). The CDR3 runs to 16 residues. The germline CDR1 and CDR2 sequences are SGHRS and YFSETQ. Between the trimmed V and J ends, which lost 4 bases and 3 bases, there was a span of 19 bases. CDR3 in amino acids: CASSVTGSKGDYGYTF. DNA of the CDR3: TGCGCCAGCAGCGTAACAGGGTCGAAAGGGGACTATGGCTACACCTTC.

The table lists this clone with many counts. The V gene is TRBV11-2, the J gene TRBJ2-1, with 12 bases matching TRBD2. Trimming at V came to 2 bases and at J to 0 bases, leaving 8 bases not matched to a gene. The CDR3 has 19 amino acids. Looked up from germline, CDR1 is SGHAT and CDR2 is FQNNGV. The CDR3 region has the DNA TGTGCCAGCAGCTTAAGACTAGCGGGGGCCCTGAGCTCCTACAATGAGCAGTTCTTC. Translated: CASSLRLAGALSSYNEQFF.

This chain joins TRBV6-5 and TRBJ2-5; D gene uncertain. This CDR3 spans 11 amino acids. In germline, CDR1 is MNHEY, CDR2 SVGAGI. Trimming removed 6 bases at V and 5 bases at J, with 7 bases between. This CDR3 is CASRSYETQYF. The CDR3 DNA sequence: TGTGCCAGCAGGAGTTATGAGACCCAGTACTTC.

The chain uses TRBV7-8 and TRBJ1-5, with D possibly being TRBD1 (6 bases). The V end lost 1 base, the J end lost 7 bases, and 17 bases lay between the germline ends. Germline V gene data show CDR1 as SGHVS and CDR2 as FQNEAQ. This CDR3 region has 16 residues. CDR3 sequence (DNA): TGTGCCAGCAGCTTAGGAGAGGGACAAAAAGAGCAGCCCCAGCATTTT. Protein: CASSLGEGQKEQPQHF. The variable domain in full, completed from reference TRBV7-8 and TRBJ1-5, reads GAGVSQSPRYKVAKRGQDVALRCDPISGHVSLFWYQQALGQGPEFLTYFQNEAQLDKSGLPSDRFFAERPEGSVSTLKIQRTQQEDSAVYLCASSLGEGQKEQPQHFGDGTRLSIL.

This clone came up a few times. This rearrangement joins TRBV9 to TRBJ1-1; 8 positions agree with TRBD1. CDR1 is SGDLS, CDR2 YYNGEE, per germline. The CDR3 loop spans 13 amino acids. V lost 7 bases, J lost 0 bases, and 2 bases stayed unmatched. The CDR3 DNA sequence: TGTGCCAGCGGGACAGGTTTGAACACTGAAGCTTTCTTT. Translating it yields CASGTGLNTEAFF.

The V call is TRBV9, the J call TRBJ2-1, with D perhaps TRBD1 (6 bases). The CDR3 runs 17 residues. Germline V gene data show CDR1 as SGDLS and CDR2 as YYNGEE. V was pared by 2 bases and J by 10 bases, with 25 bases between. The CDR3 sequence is CASSVTRTDRSTGEQFF. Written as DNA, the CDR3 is TGTGCCAGCAGCGTGACTCGGACAGATCGGTCCACGGGGGAGCAGTTCTTC.

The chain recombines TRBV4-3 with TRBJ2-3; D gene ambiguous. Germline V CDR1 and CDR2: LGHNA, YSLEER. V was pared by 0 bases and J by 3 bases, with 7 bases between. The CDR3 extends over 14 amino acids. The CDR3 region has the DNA TGCGCCAGCAGCCAAGATGTAGGGACAGATACGCAGTATTTT. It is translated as CASSQDVGTDTQYF.

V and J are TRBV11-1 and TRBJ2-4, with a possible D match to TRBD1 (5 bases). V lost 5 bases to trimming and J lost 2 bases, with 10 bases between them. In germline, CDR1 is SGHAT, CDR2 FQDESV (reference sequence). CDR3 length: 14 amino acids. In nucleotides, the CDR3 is TGTGCCAGCAGCCACTCAGGGTCCAAAAACATTCAGTACTTC. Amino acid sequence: CASSHSGSKNIQYF.

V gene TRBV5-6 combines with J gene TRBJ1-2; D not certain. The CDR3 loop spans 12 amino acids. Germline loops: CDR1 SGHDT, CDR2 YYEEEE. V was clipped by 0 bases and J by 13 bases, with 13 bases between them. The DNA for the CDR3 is TGTGCCAGCAGCTTGGTCACAATGGTCTCCACCTTC. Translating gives CASSLVTMVSTF.

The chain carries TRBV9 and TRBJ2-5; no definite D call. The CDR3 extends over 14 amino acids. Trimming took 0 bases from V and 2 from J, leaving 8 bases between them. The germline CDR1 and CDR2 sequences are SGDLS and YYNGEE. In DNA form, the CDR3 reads TGTGCCAGCAGCGTAGCTGGGCAGCAAGAGACCCAGTACTTC. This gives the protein CASSVAGQQETQYF.

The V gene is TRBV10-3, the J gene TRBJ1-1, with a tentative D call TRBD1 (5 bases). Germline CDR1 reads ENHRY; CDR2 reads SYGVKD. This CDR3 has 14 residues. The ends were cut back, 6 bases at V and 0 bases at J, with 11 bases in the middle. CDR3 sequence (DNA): TGTGCCATCAGCCCCGGGGGGTTGAACACTGAAGCTTTCTTT. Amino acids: CAISPGGLNTEAFF.

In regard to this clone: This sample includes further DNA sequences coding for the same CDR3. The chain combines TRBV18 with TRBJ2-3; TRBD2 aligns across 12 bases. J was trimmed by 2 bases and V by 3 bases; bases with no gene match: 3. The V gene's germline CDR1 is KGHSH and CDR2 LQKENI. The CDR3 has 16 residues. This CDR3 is CASSPRLAGATDTQYF. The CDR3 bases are TGTGCCAGCTCACCTAGACTAGCGGGGGCCACAGATACGCAGTATTTT.

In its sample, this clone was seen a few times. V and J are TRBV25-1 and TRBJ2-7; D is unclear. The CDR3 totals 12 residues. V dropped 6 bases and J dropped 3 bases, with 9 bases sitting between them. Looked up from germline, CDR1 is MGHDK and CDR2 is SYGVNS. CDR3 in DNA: TGTGCCAGCAGGAGAGACCTCTACGAGCAGTACTTC. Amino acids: CASRRDLYEQYF.